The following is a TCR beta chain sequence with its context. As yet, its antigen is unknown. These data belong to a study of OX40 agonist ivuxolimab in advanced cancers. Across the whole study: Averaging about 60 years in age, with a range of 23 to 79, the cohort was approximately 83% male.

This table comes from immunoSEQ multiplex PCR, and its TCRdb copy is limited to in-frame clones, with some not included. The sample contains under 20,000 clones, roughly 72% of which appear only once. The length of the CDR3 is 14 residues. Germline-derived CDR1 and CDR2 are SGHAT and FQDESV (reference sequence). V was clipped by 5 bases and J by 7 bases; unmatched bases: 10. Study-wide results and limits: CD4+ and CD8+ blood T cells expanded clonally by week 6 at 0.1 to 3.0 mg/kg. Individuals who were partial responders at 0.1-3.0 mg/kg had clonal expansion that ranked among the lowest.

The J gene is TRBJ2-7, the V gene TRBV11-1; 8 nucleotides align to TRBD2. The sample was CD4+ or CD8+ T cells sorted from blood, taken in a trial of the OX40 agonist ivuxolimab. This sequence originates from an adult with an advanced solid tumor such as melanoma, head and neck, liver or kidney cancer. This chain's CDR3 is CASSPAGEMWEQYF. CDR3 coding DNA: TGTGCCAGCAGCCCAGCGGGGGAGATGTGGGAGCAGTACTTC.